The 27 T cell receptor beta chains below were found in one sample sequenced in a study of cytomegalovirus exposure and HLA in healthy donors. Use of 60 Vbeta and 13 Jbeta primers characterized the PCR. Produced via immunoSEQ multiplex PCR; TCRdb's table is partial and in-frame only. The sample includes about 150,000 clones, about 82% seen only once; the top ten take roughly 3.5%. The sequenced sample consisted of PBMCs. These receptors all come from a male donor in good health and CMV-seronegative.

This chain connects TRBV13 to TRBJ2-5; 10 bases map to TRBD2. The trim removed 2 bases at V and 1 base at J, leaving 1 base unmatched. The CDR3 has 15 amino acids. Germline CDR1 PRHDT, CDR2 FYEKMQ (reference sequence). CDR3 protein: CASSLSGGAQETQYF. The CDR3 nucleotides read TGTGCCAGCAGCTTAAGCGGGGGGGCCCAAGAGACCCAGTACTTC.

The J gene is TRBJ2-1, the V gene TRBV18; D unclear. V gave up 2 bases and J gave up 5 bases, with 10 bases separating them. This CDR3 contains 14 residues. Germline V gives CDR1 KGHSH, CDR2 LQKENI. CDR3 DNA: TGTGCCAGCTCACCATCAGGAAGAGACAATGAGCAGTTCTTC. As protein: CASSPSGRDNEQFF.

With regard to this clone: The same CDR3 can be traced to other DNA sequences in this sample. The chain has TRBV6-5 and TRBJ1-1; 7 bases fit TRBD1. Germline CDR1 and CDR2: MNHEY and SVGAGI. This CDR3 has 13 residues. V trimming: 10 bases; J trimming: 2 bases; junction bases outside the gene matches: 7. The CDR3 nucleotides read TGTGCCACCGGGGACAGATCCAACACTGAAGCTTTCTTT. This codes for CATGDRSNTEAFF.

The rearrangement links TRBV29-1 to TRBJ2-1, with 9 bases matching TRBD1. With 6 bases clipped from V and 5 bases from J, the junction kept 17 bases outside the gene matches. Germline values: CDR1 SQVTM, CDR2 ANQGSEA. The CDR3 has 17 residues. The CDR3 here is CSVDRQGGGWGNNEQFF. DNA for the CDR3: TGCAGCGTCGACCGACAGGGGGGAGGCTGGGGCAACAATGAGCAGTTCTTC.

This clone came up a few times. The CDR3 DNA is TGTGCCAGCAGCGTAGCAGATGGCGGGGAGACCCAGTACTTC. Translation: CASSVADGGETQYF. The chain links TRBV9 to TRBJ2-5; possibly TRBD2 for D (5 bases). V lost 0 bases to trimming and J lost 5 bases, with 11 bases between them. This CDR3 spans 14 amino acids. CDR1 and CDR2 (germline): SGDLS, YYNGEE. The whole variable domain, remainder taken from reference TRBV9 and TRBJ2-5, is DSGVTQTPKHLITATGQRVTLRCSPRSGDLSVYWYQQSLDQGLQFLIQYYNGEERAKGNILERFSAQQFPDLHSELNLSSLELGDSALYFCASSVADGGETQYFGPGTRLLVL.

This clone appeared once. V usage is TRBV5-1 and J usage is TRBJ2-3; 7 nucleotides match TRBD2. Germline lookup yields CDR1 SGHRS and CDR2 YFSETQ. The J segment lost 0 bases and the V segment lost 2 bases, leaving 6 bases of the junction unmatched. This CDR3 is 16 amino acids long. The CDR3 reads CASSLASGLSTDTQYF. In nucleotides, the CDR3 is TGCGCCAGCAGCTTAGCTAGCGGTCTTAGCACAGATACGCAGTATTTT.

This rearrangement joins TRBV11-3 to TRBJ1-2, with 9 bases aligning to TRBD1. The germline gives CDR1 SGHNT, CDR2 YENEEA. The V and J ends lost 7 bases and 1 base, in that order; junction bases with no gene match: 13. This CDR3 region has 17 residues. CDR3 sequence (DNA): TGTGCCAGCATTAGCCCGGGACAGGGCCCCTTTAACTATGGCTACACCTTC. Translated: CASISPGQGPFNYGYTF.

V usage is TRBV18 and J usage is TRBJ2-3; TRBD1 aligns across 7 bases. V dropped 3 bases and J dropped 4; count of bases not matched to a gene: 4. Germline lookup yields CDR1 KGHSH and CDR2 LQKENI. This CDR3 region has 14 residues. The CDR3 DNA follows: TGTGCCAGCTCACCGCGACAGGGCCCAGATACGCAGTATTTT. Amino acids: CASSPRQGPDTQYF. The entire variable domain, with the rest obtained from reference TRBV18 and TRBJ2-3, is as follows: NAGVMQNPRHLVRRRGQEARLRCSPMKGHSHVYWYRQLPEEGLKFMVYLQKENIIDESGMPKERFSAEFPKEGPSILRIQQVVRGDSAAYFCASSPRQGPDTQYFGPGTRLTVL.

V and J are TRBV7-2 and TRBJ2-5; no clear D. The CDR3 length is 13 residues. Deletions cut 6 bases from V and 11 bases from J, with 19 bases between. Germline CDR1 reads SGHTA; CDR2 reads FQGNSA. CDR3 sequence reads: CASSPKIHMEQYF. CDR3 nucleotide sequence: TGTGCCAGCAGTCCAAAGATCCACATGGAGCAGTACTTC. Full variable domain (remainder filled in from reference TRBV7-2 and TRBJ2-5): GAGVSQSPSNKVTEKGKDVELRCDPISGHTALYWYRQSLGQGLEFLIYFQGNSAPDKSGLPSDRFSAERTGGSVSTLTIQRTQQEDSAVYLCASSPKIHMEQYFGPGTRLLVL.

The chain joins TRBV7-9 to TRBJ2-7; 7 bases map to TRBD2. The ends lost 5 bases at V and 3 bases at J; junction bases unmatched: 10. Germline V gene lookup returns CDR1 SEHNR and CDR2 FQNEAQ (reference sequence). The CDR3 covers 15 residues. This chain's CDR3 is CASSPARDYNYEQYF. DNA for the CDR3: TGTGCCAGCAGCCCCGCCCGGGACTACAACTACGAGCAGTACTTC. The full variable domain, rest sourced from reference TRBV7-9 and TRBJ2-7, is DTGVSQNPRHKITKRGQNVTFRCDPISEHNRLYWYRQTLGQGPEFLTYFQNEAQLEKSRLLSDRFSAERPKGSFSTLEIQRTEQGDSAMYLCASSPARDYNYEQYFGPGTRLTVT.

The chain carries TRBV13 and TRBJ1-1; TRBD1 matches at 10 bases. Looked up from germline, CDR1 is PRHDT and CDR2 is FYEKMQ (reference sequence). V trimming: 4 bases; J trimming: 7 bases; junction bases outside the gene matches: 9. The CDR3 loop spans 15 amino acids. The chain's CDR3 is CASSSPGQGIGEAFF. The CDR3, as DNA: TGTGCCAGCAGCTCCCCGGGACAGGGGATTGGTGAAGCTTTCTTT.

The chain links TRBV7-9 to TRBJ1-1; D is possibly TRBD1 (5 bases). The CDR3 contains 12 residues. Trimming left V 4 bases short and J 11 bases short, with 14 bases between. Germline CDR1 and CDR2: SEHNR and FQNEAQ (reference sequence). Written as DNA, the CDR3 is TGTGCCAGCAGCTCCGGGGGGAATAAGGCTTTCTTT. Translation: CASSSGGNKAFF.

The genes are TRBV6-5 and TRBJ2-3; D is undetermined. The CDR3 has 13 residues. V dropped 6 bases and J dropped 0 bases, with 7 bases sitting between them. Germline V gene sequence: CDR1 MNHEY, CDR2 SVGAGI. The CDR3 DNA is TGTGCCAGCAGCCTACAGAGCACAGATACGCAGTATTTT. It encodes CASSLQSTDTQYF.

The chain links TRBV5-1 to TRBJ1-2; no reliable D call. The CDR3 sequence is 15 residues long. Germline V lookup: CDR1 SGHRS, CDR2 YFSETQ. The V end lost 9 bases, the J end lost 2 bases, and 20 bases lay between the germline ends. CDR3 nucleotide sequence: TGCGCCACCAGTTCGGGATTAGTTCAGAACTATGGCTACACCTTC. This sequence encodes CATSSGLVQNYGYTF.

In this sample, this clone turned up once. CDR3 coding DNA: TGTGCCAGCAGCTTGGCCAACAGGGGGAAAATCCCGTGGACTGAAGCTTTCTTT. Translation gives CASSLANRGKIPWTEAFF. The chain carries TRBV5-6 and TRBJ1-1, with 8 bases that match TRBD1. With 0 bases clipped from V and 5 bases from J, the junction kept 15 bases outside the gene matches. The CDR3 length is 18 residues. The germline V gene encodes CDR1 SGHDT and CDR2 YYEEEE. Full variable domain (missing parts from reference TRBV5-6 and TRBJ1-1): DAGVTQSPTHLIKTRGQQVTLRCSPKSGHDTVSWYQQALGQGPQFIFQYYEEEERQRGNFPDRFSGHQFPNYSSELNVNALLLGDSALYLCASSLANRGKIPWTEAFFGQGTRLTVV.

The V gene is TRBV9, the J gene TRBJ2-3; TRBD2 matches at 8 bases. The CDR3 is 16 residues long. The germline CDR1 and CDR2 sequences are SGDLS and YYNGEE. V lost 0 bases to trimming and J lost 8 bases; unmatched junction nucleotides: 11. Here the CDR3 DNA reads TGTGCCAGCAGCGTAGGGGTAGCGGGGACCTCGGGTACGCAGTATTTT. This gives the protein CASSVGVAGTSGTQYF.

The chain uses TRBV7-3 and TRBJ2-3; D is perhaps TRBD2 (6 bases). The V gene's germline CDR1 is SGHTA and CDR2 FQGTGA. This CDR3 comprises 14 residues. The V end lost 5 bases, the J end lost 0 bases, and 9 bases lay between the germline ends. CDR3 region: CASSKTSSTDTQYF. The CDR3 DNA reads TGTGCCAGCAGCAAGACTAGTAGCACAGATACGCAGTATTTT.

The CDR3 DNA reads TGTGCCAGCAGTCCCCGGAGGACTAGCGGGGGGCACACAGATACGCAGTATTTT. Its protein is CASSPRRTSGGHTDTQYF. The rearrangement joins TRBV27 to TRBJ2-3; TRBD2 matches at 14 bases. Germline V lookup: CDR1 MNHEY, CDR2 SMNVEV (reference sequence). This CDR3 has 18 amino acids. Germline trimming cut 5 bases from V and 2 bases from J; bases unmatched to any gene: 9.

The gene calls are TRBV7-2 and TRBJ2-1; weak D call: TRBD2 (6 bases). There are 15 residues in the CDR3. V lost 1 base and J lost 7, with 14 bases in between. Per germline, CDR1 SGHTA and CDR2 FQGNSA. The DNA of the CDR3 is TGTGCCAGCAGCTTAGTGACGGGAGTTGGGAATGAGCAGTTCTTC. Amino acids: CASSLVTGVGNEQFF.

The chain joins TRBV25-1 to TRBJ2-5, with D maybe TRBD1 (6 bases). The length of the CDR3 is 16 residues. The V end lost 4 bases, the J end lost 0 bases, and 15 bases lay between the germline ends. Germline V gene lookup returns CDR1 MGHDK and CDR2 SYGVNS. CDR3 DNA sequence: TGTGCCAGCAGTGTGAGATCGAGGGGGAACCAAGAGACCCAGTACTTC. This codes for CASSVRSRGNQETQYF. The variable domain in full, completed from reference TRBV25-1 and TRBJ2-5, reads EADIYQTPRYLVIGTGKKITLECSQTMGHDKMYWYQQDPGMELHLIHYSYGVNSTEKGDLSSESTVSRIRTEHFPLTLESARPSHTSQYLCASSVRSRGNQETQYFGPGTRLLVL.

This clone has just one count. The chain is built from TRBV19 and TRBJ1-5, with 8 bases aligning to TRBD1. CDR1 LNHDA and CDR2 SQIVND come from the germline V gene (reference sequence). CDR3 size: 15 residues. Trimming took 7 bases from V and 2 from J; bases not matched to a gene: 7. As DNA, the CDR3 is TGTGCCAGTACCCTACAGGGGGATGGCAATCAGCCCCAGCATTTT. It encodes CASTLQGDGNQPQHF.

Points on this clone: Other DNA sequences in the sample encode the same CDR3. CDR3 residues: CASSYGQGAYEQYF. For the CDR3, the DNA is TGTGCCAGCAGTTACGGCCAGGGGGCCTACGAGCAGTACTTC. This chain links TRBV6-5 with TRBJ2-7, with TRBD1 matching over 7 bases. This CDR3 is built from 14 residues. In germline, CDR1 is MNHEY, CDR2 SVGAGI. V lost 2 bases and J lost 2; bases outside the gene matches: 3.

The rearrangement uses TRBV4-1 and TRBJ2-7, with 9 bases that match TRBD1. Trimming at V came to 1 base and at J to 7 bases, leaving 5 bases not matched to a gene. Germline-derived CDR1 and CDR2 are MGHRA and YSYEKL. This CDR3 comprises 14 residues. The CDR3 nucleotides are TGCGCCAGCAGCCAAGGACAGGGGGATTGGGAGCAGTACTTC. Residues: CASSQGQGDWEQYF.

The rearrangement joins TRBV28 to TRBJ2-5, with 8 bases that match TRBD1. The DNA end is a closer match to TRBJ2-7, so the J assignment may be wrong. CDR1 is MDHEN and CDR2 is SYDVKM in the germline V gene. The CDR3 totals 15 residues. The CDR3 DNA reads as TGTGCCAGCATCTCCGACAGGGGTATTTCCTACGAGCAGTACTTC. This codes for CASISDRGISYEQYF.

There are a few counts of this clone. The gene calls are TRBV9 and TRBJ2-1; TRBD2 agrees at 7 bases. This CDR3 has 14 amino acids. V gave up 4 bases and J gave up 5 bases; unmatched junction bases: 6. CDR1 and CDR2 (germline): SGDLS, YYNGEE. The CDR3 region is CASSRQRGNNEQFF. The CDR3 DNA reads TGTGCCAGCAGCAGGCAGCGGGGCAACAATGAGCAGTTCTTC.

This chain links TRBV15 with TRBJ2-3; 7 nucleotides align to TRBD2. Germline V gene lookup returns CDR1 LNHNV and CDR2 YYDKDF (reference sequence). V lost 3 bases to trimming and J lost 1 base; unmatched junction nucleotides: 7. This CDR3 region has 16 residues. In nucleotides, the CDR3 is TGTGCCACCAGCAGTGATCCAAGCGGGGGCACAGATACGCAGTATTTT. Amino acids: CATSSDPSGGTDTQYF.

A single count supports this clone. The rearrangement links TRBV4-1 to TRBJ2-4, with D uncertain. The CDR3 loop spans 15 amino acids. Germline assignment: CDR1 MGHRA and CDR2 YSYEKL. V was cut by 1 base and J by 0 bases, with 7 bases left in between. CDR3 nucleotide sequence: TGCGCCAGCAGCCAAGGTCTACTAGCCAAAAACATTCAGTACTTC. As protein: CASSQGLLAKNIQYF.